These 5 T cell receptor beta chains came from one sample sequenced in a study of blood T cells in healthy people across ages. The second PCR ran about 6 to 12 cycles with a sample-barcoded 5' primer and J-beta primers. TCRdb reanalysed the 5' RACE reads using MiXCR and keeps one entry per CDR3 protein. Altogether some 1 million distinct CDR3 sequences are present, less than 50% being singletons, with the ten largest covering approximately 17%. The material sequenced was blood. All receptors come from a woman aged 55-70 years in good health.

The chain recombines TRBV20-1 with TRBJ2-7, with D perhaps matching TRBD1 (6 bases). CDR1 DFQATT and CDR2 SNEGSKA come from the germline V gene (reference sequence). V shed 0 bases and J shed 4 bases, with 13 bases lying between them. This CDR3 comprises 14 residues. Here the CDR3 reads CSAREPGHLYEQYF. In DNA, the CDR3 is TGCAGTGCTAGAGAGCCGGGACATCTTTACGAGCAGTACTTC.

The V gene is TRBV20-1, the J gene TRBJ2-3, with D possibly being TRBD1 (5 bases). Germline assignment: CDR1 DFQATT and CDR2 SNEGSKA (reference sequence). This CDR3 comprises 15 residues. Between the trimmed V and J ends, which lost 1 base and 5 bases, there was a span of 16 bases. The CDR3 loop reads CSARVGTFDRDTQYF. The CDR3 bases are TGCAGTGCTAGAGTTGGCACTTTCGACAGAGATACGCAGTATTTT.

This clonotype was observed a handful of times. The J gene is TRBJ2-5, the V gene TRBV7-9; 7 bases are shared with TRBD2. This CDR3 is built from 14 residues. V gave up 3 bases and J gave up 7 bases; unmatched junction bases: 8. The germline gives CDR1 SEHNR, CDR2 FQNEAQ (reference sequence). DNA of the CDR3: TGTGCCAGCAGCTTGGTACTGCCGGGGGGGACCCAGTACTTC. Translated: CASSLVLPGGTQYF.

This clonotype was seen more than once but under ten times. The chain joins TRBV29-1 to TRBJ1-4; possible D gene TRBD1, 5 bases. Germline V lookup: CDR1 SQVTM, CDR2 ANQGSEA. This CDR3 spans 14 amino acids. V was pared by 4 bases and J by 9 bases, with 18 bases between. CDR3 DNA sequence: TGCAGCGTTGCCCCCATGGGGCCGGCAAAAAAACTGTTTTTT. It yields the protein CSVAPMGPAKKLFF. Complete variable domain (other parts from reference TRBV29-1 and TRBJ1-4): SAVISQKPSRDICQRGTSLTIQCQVDSQVTMMFWYRQQPGQSLTLIATANQGSEATYESGFVIDKFPISRPNLTFSTLTVSNMSPEDSSIYLCSVAPMGPAKKLFFGSGTQLSVL.

The chain employs TRBV20-1 and TRBJ1-2; D might be TRBD1 (5 bases). CDR1 is DFQATT and CDR2 is SNEGSKA in the germline V gene (reference sequence). The CDR3 has 14 amino acids. V lost 2 bases and J 2 bases, leaving 12 bases between the germline ends. The CDR3: CSARWGGGNYGYTF. CDR3 coding DNA: TGCAGTGCTAGATGGGGCGGGGGGAACTATGGCTACACCTTC.